This record looks at one T cell receptor (beta chain) sequence and its context. These data come from a study of T-cell reconstitution after alpha-beta-depleted transplantation in children. Trimming took off 7 bases at V and 4 bases at J, with 22 bases between the two ends. The CDR3 is 15 residues long. The germline V gene encodes CDR1 DFQATT and CDR2 SNEGSKA (reference sequence). It was with unique molecular identifiers that the TCRbeta library was prepared. Each CDR3 protein is one row after TCRdb ran MiXCR on the PCR reads. Of about 540,000 distinct CDR3 sequences in the sample, around 18% were seen once.

The chain links TRBV20-1 to TRBJ1-2; D gene ambiguous. The material sequenced was PBMCs from the stem cell graft donor, taken from the stem cell graft. This sequence was found in a human donor who donated a stem cell graft to a child with acute lymphoblastic leukemia. CDR3 sequence: CSGRDKSWYGYGYTF. CDR3 DNA: TGCAGTGGAAGAGACAAAAGCTGGTACGGCTATGGCTACACCTTC.